Listed here is a single TCR beta chain. A junction end diverges from the germline sequence, so it may reflect a read error. The data stem from a study of technical replicates of blood from a handful of donors. Per germline, CDR1 SGHKS and CDR2 YYEKEE (reference sequence). The CDR3 has 14 residues. TCRdb's copy holds only in-frame clones and misses some; the assay was immunoSEQ multiplex PCR. Of 85,000 to 100,000 clones in the sample, about 96% were seen once. The receptor comes from a human donor in good health. The chain employs TRBV5-5 and TRBJ2-7; D not resolved. The sequencing sample was made of T cells isolated from PBMCs. The CDR3 reads CASRLATENYEQYF. The CDR3 DNA sequence: TGTGCCAGCAGGTTGGCGACTGAGAACTACGAGCAGTACTTC.